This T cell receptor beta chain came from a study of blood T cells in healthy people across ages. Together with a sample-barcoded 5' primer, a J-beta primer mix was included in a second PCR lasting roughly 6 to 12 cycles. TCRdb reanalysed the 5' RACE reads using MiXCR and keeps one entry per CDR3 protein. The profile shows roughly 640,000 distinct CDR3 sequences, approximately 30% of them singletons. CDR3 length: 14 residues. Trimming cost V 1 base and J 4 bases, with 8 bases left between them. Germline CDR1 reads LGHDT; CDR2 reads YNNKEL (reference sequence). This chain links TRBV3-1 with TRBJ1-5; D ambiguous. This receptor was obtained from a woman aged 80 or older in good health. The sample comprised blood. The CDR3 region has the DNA TGTGCCAGCAGCCAAGCAACGTTAAATCAGCCCCAGCATTTT. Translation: CASSQATLNQPQHF.